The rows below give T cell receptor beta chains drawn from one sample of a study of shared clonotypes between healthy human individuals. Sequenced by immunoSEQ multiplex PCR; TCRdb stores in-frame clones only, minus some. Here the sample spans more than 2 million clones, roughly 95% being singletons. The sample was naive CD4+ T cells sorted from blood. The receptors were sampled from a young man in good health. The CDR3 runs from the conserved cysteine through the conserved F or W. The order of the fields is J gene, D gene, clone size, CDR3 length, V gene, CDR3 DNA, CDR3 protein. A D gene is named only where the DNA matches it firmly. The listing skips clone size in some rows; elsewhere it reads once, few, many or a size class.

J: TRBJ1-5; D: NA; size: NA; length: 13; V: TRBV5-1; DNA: TGCGCCAGCAGGAAAGGCCAATCCCAGCCCCAGCATTTT; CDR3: CASRKGQSQPQHF
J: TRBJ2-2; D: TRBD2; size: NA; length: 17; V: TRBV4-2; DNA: TGTGCCAGCAGCCAAGATAGCCTAGCGGGGAACACCGGGGAGCTGTTTTTT; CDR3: CASSQDSLAGNTGELFF
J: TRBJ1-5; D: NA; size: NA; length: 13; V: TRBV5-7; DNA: TGTGCCAGCAGCTTGGGTTCCCGTCGGGCCCAGCATTTT; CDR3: CASSLGSRRAQHF
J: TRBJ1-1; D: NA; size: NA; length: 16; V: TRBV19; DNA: TGTGCCAGTAGTATCGAGATGAAACGGATGAACACTGAAGCTTTCTTT; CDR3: CASSIEMKRMNTEAFF
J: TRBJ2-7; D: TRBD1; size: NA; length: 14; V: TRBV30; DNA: TGTGCCTGGACCGGGACAGGGAATTCCTACGAGCAGTACTTC; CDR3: CAWTGTGNSYEQYF
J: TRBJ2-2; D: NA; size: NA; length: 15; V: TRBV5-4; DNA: TGTGCCAGCAGCTTGTCCCAGTCCCGGGACGGGGAGCTGTTTTTT; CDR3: CASSLSQSRDGELFF
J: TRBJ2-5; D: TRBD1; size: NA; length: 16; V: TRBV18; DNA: TGTGCCAGCTCACCAGGGAAGACAGGGGGCGGGGAGACCCAGTACTTC; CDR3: CASSPGKTGGGETQYF
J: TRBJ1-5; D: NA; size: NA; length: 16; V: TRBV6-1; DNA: TGTGCCAGCAGTGAAGCGTCGCCAGGGTCAAAGCAGCCCCAGCATTTT; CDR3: CASSEASPGSKQPQHF
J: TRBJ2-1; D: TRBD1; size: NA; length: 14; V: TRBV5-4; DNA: TGTGCCAGCAGCTTGACAGGGGGGAAGAATGAGCAGTTCTTC; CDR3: CASSLTGGKNEQFF
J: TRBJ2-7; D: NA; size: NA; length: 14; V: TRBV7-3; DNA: TGTGCCAGCAGCTTAATGGGGGACTCCTACGAGCAGTACTTC; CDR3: CASSLMGDSYEQYF
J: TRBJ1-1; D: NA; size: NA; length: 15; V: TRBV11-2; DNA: TGTGCCAGCAGCTTAGTATTATCGCGTACCACTGAAGCTTTCTTT; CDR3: CASSLVLSRTTEAFF
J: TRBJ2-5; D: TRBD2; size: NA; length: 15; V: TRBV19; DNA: TGTGCCAGTAGTATGGGACTAGCGTCTGAAGAGACCCAGTACTTC; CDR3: CASSMGLASEETQYF
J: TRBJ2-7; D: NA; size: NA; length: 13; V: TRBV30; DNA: TGTGCCTGGACCCCGGGTTACGACTACGAGCAGTACTTC; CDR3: CAWTPGYDYEQYF
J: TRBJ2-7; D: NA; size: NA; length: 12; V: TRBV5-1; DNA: TGCGCCACCTCGCAGGGCTCCTACGAGCAGTACTTC; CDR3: CATSQGSYEQYF
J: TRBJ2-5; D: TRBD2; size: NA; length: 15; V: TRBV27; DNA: TGTGCCAGCAGTAACCCCGGGGGAGGGGAAGAGACCCAGTACTTC; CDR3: CASSNPGGGEETQYF
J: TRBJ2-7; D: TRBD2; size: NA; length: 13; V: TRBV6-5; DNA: TGTGCCAGCAGCAGACTAGCGGGCTACGAGCAGTACTTC; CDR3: CASSRLAGYEQYF
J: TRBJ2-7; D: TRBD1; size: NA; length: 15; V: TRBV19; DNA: TGTGCCAGTAGTACCCTGCGACAGGGCCCACACGAGCAGTACTTC; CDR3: CASSTLRQGPHEQYF
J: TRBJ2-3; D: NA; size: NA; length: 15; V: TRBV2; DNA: TGTGCCAGCAGCTTAACAGGGTTCAGCACAGATACGCAGTATTTT; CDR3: CASSLTGFSTDTQYF
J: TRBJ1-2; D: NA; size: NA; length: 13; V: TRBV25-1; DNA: TGTGCCAGCAGTGGTTGGCAGGCTCGAGGCTACACCTTC; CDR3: CASSGWQARGYTF
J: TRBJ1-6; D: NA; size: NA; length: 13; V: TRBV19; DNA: TGTGCCAGTAGTATAACGGGGAATTCACCCCTCCACTTT; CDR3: CASSITGNSPLHF
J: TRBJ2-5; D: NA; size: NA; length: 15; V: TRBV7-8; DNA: TGTGCCAGCAGCTCACCGGGACCGAAGCAAGAGACCCAGTACTTC; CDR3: CASSSPGPKQETQYF
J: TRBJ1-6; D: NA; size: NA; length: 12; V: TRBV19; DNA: TGTGCCAGTAGTCCTTCCGATTCACCCCTCCACTTT; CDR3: CASSPSDSPLHF
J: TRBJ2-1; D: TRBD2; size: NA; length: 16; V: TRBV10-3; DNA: TGTGCCATCAGTGGCCCGACTAGCGGGTTGAACAATGAGCAGTTCTTC; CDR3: CAISGPTSGLNNEQFF
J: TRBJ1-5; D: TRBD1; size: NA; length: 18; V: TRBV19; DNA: TGTGCCAGTAGTATAGATCATTTTGGGACAGGGGAAAATCAGCCCCAGCATTTT; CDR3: CASSIDHFGTGENQPQHF
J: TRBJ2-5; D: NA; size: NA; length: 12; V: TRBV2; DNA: TGTGCCAGCAGTCCCGTCCGGGAGACCCAGTACTTC; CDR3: CASSPVRETQYF
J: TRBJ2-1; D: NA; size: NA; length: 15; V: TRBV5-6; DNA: TGTGCCAGCAGCTCCCGGAGGGGGGATTACAATGAGCAGTTCTTC; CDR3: CASSSRRGDYNEQFF
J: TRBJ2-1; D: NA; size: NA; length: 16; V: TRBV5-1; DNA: TGCGCCAGCAGCTTGGAGCGGGTACGATCCTACAATGAGCAGTTCTTC; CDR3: CASSLERVRSYNEQFF
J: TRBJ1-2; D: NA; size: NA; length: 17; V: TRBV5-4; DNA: TGTGCCAGCAGCCCGGGTCTAGGCGGACAGTTTTCTTATGGCTACACCTTC; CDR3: CASSPGLGGQFSYGYTF
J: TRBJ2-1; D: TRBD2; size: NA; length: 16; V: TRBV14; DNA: TGTGCCAGCAGCCAAGGGATAGCGGGGGGGCAGGATGAGCAGTTCTTC; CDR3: CASSQGIAGGQDEQFF
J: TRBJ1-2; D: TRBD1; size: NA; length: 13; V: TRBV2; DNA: TGTGCCCAAAGGGACAGCCTGGCGGATGGCTACACCTTC; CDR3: CAQRDSLADGYTF
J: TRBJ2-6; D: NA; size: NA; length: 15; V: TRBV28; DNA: TGTGCCAGCAGTTTCTCGAGGGTCGGGGCCAACGTCCTGACTTTC; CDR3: CASSFSRVGANVLTF
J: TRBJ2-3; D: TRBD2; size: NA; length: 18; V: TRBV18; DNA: TGTGCCAGCTCACCGGGACTAGCGGGAGTGGAGGGCACAGATACGCAGTATTTT; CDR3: CASSPGLAGVEGTDTQYF
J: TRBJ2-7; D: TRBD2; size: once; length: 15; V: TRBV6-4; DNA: TGTGCCAGCAGTGTGATAGCGGGGGGCTCCTACGAGCAGTACTTC; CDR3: CASSVIAGGSYEQYF
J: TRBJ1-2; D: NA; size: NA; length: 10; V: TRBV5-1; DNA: TGCGCCTTCACAGGTGGTGGCTACACCTTC; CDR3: CAFTGGGYTF
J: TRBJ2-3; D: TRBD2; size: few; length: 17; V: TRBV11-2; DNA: TGTGCCAGCAGCTTAGCCTGGACTAGCGGGAAAGCAGATACGCAGTATTTT; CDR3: CASSLAWTSGKADTQYF
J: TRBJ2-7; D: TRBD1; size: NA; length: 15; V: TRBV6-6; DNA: TGTGCCAGCAGTTCCCCGGGACAGGGGCAATACGAGCAGTACTTC; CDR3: CASSSPGQGQYEQYF
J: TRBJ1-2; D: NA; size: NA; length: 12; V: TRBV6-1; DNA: TGTGCCAGCAGTGCGCCTGGTGGCGGCTACACCTTC; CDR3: CASSAPGGGYTF
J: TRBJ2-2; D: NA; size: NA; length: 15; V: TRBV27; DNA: TGTGCCAGCAGTTTACAAGGGGCGAACACCGGGGAGCTGTTTTTT; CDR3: CASSLQGANTGELFF
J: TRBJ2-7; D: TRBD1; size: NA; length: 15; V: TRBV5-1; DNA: TGCGCCAGCAGCGGGGGACAGGGGGCATCGGACGAGCAGTACTTC; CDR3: CASSGGQGASDEQYF
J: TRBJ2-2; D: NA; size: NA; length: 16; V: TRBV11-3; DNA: TGTGCCAGCAGCTTAAGTCGCAGGAGTATGGTCGGGGAGCTGTTTTTT; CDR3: CASSLSRRSMVGELFF
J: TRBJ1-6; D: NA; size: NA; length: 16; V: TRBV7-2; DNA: TGTGCCAGCAGCTTAGCTTTGCAGCAGGATGGATCACCCCTCCACTTT; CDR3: CASSLALQQDGSPLHF
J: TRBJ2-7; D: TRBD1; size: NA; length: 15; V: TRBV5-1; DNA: TGCGCCAGCAGCATCCAGGGGGATTCTTCCTACGAGCAGTACTTC; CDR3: CASSIQGDSSYEQYF
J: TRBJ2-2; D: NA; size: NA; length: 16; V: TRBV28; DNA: TGTGCCAGCAGCCCGGCCGGGTTGGGAAATACCGGGGAGCTGTTTTTT; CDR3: CASSPAGLGNTGELFF
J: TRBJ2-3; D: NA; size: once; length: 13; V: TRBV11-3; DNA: TGTGCCAGCAGCCGGGACAGCACAGATACGCAGTATTTT; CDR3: CASSRDSTDTQYF
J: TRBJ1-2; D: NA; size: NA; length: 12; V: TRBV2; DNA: TGTGCCAGCAGCACGGGACAATATGGCTACACCTTC; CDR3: CASSTGQYGYTF
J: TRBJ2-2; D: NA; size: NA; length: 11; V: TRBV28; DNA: TGTGCCAGCAGCGAGGACGGGGAGCTGTTTTTT; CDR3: CASSEDGELFF
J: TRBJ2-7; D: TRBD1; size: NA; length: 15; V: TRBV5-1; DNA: TGCGCCAGCAGCTTGAGGGGGCTCCCCTCCTACGAGCAGTACTTC; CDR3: CASSLRGLPSYEQYF
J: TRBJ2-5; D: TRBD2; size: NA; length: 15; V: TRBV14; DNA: TGTGCCAGCAGCCAAGGACTAGCGGGAGCAGAGACCCAGTACTTC; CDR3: CASSQGLAGAETQYF
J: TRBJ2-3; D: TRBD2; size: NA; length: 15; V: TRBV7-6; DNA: TGTGCCAGCAGCGCAGGACTAGCGGCAACAGATACGCAGTATTTT; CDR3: CASSAGLAATDTQYF
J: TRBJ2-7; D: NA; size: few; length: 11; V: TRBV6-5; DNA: TGTGCCAGCAGTTCGACCTACGAGCAGTACTTC; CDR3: CASSSTYEQYF